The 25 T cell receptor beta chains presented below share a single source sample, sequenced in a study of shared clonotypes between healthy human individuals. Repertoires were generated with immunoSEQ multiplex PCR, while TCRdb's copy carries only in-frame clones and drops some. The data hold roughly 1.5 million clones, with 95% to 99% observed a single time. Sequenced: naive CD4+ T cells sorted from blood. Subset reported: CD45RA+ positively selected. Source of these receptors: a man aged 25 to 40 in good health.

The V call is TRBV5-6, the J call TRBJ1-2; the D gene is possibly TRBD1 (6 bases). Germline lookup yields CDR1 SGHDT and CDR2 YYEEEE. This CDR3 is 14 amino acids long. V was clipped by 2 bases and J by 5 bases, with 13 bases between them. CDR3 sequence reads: CASSFPGQSYGYTF. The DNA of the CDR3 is TGTGCCAGCAGCTTTCCCGGACAGTCTTATGGCTACACCTTC.

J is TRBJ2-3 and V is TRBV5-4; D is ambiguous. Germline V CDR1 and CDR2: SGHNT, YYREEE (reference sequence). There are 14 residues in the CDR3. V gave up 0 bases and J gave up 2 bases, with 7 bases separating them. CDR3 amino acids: CASSLGPNTDTQYF. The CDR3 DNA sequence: TGTGCCAGCAGCTTGGGGCCTAACACAGATACGCAGTATTTT.

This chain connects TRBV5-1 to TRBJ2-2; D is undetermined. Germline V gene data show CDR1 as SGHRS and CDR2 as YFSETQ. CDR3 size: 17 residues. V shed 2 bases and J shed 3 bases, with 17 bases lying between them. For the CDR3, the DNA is TGCGCCAGCAGCTTACGTCCTCTGGCAGGTTACACCGGGGAGCTGTTTTTT. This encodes CASSLRPLAGYTGELFF.

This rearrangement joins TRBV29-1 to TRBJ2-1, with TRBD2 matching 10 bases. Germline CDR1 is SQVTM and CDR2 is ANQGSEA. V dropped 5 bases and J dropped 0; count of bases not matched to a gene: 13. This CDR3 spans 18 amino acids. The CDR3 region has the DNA TGCAGCGTTCCCCGCTTAGCGGGAGGCCTGAGCTCCTACAATGAGCAGTTCTTC. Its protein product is CSVPRLAGGLSSYNEQFF.

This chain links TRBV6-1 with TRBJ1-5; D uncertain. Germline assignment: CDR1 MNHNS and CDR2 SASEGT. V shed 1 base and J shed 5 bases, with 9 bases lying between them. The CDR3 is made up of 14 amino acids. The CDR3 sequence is CASSEGADYQPQHF. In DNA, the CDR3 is TGTGCCAGCAGTGAAGGGGCAGACTATCAGCCCCAGCATTTT.

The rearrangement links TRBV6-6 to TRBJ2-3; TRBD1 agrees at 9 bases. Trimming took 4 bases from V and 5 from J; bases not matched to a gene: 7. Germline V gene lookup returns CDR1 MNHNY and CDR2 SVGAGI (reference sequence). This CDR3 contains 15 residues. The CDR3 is CASSFGDRVGDTQYF. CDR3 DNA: TGTGCCAGCAGTTTCGGGGACAGGGTAGGAGATACGCAGTATTTT.

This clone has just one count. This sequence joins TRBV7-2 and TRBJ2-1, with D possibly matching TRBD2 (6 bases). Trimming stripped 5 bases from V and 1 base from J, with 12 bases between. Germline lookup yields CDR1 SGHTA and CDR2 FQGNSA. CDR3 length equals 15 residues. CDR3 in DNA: TGTGCCAGCAGCCTCGGAGGGCCTTCCTACAATGAGCAGTTCTTC. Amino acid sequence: CASSLGGPSYNEQFF.

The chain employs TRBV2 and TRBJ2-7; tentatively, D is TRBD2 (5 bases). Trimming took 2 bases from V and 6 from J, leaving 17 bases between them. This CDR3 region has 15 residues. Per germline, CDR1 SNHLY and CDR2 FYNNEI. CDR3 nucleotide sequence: TGTGCCAGCAGTGAAAATTCTAACCGACTATTCGAGCAGTACTTC. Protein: CASSENSNRLFEQYF. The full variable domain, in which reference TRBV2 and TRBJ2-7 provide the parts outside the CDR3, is EPEVTQTPSHQVTQMGQEVILRCVPISNHLYFYWYRQILGQKVEFLVSFYNNEISEKSEIFDDQFSVERPDGSNFTLKIRSTKLEDSAMYFCASSENSNRLFEQYFGPGTRLTVT.

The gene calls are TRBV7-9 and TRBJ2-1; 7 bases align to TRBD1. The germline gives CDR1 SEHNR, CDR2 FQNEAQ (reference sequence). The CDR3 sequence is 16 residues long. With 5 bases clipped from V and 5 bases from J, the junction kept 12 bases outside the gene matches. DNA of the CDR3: TGTGCCAGCAGCATCGATCGACAGGGTCGGCACAATGAGCAGTTCTTC. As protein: CASSIDRQGRHNEQFF.

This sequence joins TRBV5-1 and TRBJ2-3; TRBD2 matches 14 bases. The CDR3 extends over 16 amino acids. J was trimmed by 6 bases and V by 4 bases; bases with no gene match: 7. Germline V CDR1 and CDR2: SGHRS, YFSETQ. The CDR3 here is CASSGGLAGATDTQYF. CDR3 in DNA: TGCGCCAGCAGCGGGGGACTAGCGGGAGCGACTGATACGCAGTATTTT.

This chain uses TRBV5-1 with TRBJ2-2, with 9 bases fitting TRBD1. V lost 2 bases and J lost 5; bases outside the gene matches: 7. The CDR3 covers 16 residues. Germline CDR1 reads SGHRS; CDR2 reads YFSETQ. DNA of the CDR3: TGCGCCAGCAGCTTAGGCGGACAGGGGACTACCGGGGAGCTGTTTTTT. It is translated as CASSLGGQGTTGELFF.

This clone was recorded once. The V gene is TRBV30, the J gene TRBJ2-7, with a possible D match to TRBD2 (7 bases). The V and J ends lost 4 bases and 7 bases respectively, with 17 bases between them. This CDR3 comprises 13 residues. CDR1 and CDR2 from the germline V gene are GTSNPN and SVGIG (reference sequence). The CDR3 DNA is TGTGCCTGGAATGGGGGGGCTCGGGTAGAGCAGTACTTC. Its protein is CAWNGGARVEQYF.

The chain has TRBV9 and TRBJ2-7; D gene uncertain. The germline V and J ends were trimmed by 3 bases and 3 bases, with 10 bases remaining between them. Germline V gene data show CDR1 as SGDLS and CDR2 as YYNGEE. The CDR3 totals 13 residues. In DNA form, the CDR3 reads TGTGCCAGCAGCGCCATAAGATACTACGAGCAGTACTTC. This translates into CASSAIRYYEQYF.

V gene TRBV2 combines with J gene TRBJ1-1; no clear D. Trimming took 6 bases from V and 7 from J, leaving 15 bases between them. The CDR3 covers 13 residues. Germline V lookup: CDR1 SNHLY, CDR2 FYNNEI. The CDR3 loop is CASSLEKSGEAFF. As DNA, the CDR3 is TGTGCCAGCAGCCTTGAAAAGAGCGGTGAAGCTTTCTTT.

The CDR3 nucleotides read TGTGCCAGCGACGTAGGAGCCGGGGAGCTGTTTTTT. Amino acids: CASDVGAGELFF. The chain employs TRBV2 and TRBJ2-2; no definite D call. Per germline, CDR1 SNHLY and CDR2 FYNNEI. This CDR3 comprises 12 residues. The V gene lost 8 bases and the J gene lost 6 bases, with 10 bases spanning the gap.

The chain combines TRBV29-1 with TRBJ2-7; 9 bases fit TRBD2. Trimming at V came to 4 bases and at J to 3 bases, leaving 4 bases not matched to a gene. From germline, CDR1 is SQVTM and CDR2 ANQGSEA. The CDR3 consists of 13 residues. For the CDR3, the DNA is TGCAGCGTTGGGGGACTAGCTCTCTACGAGCAGTACTTC. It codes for CSVGGLALYEQYF.

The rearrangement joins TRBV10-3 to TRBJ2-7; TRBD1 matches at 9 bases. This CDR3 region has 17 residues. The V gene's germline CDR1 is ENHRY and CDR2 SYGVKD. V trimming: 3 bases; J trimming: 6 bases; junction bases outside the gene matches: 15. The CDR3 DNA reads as TGTGCCATCAGTGATACCCGGCGGGGGACAGGGCCCAGCGAGCAGTACTTC. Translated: CAISDTRRGTGPSEQYF.

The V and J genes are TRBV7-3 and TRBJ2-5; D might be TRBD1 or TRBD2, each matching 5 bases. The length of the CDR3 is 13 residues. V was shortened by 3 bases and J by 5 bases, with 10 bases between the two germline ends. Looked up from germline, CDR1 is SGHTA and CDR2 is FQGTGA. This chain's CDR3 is CASSFSGDETQYF. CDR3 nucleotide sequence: TGTGCCAGCAGCTTCTCCGGGGACGAGACCCAGTACTTC.

The CDR3 DNA is TGTGCCAGCAGCAAATCCCGGGCAGACAAGGAGTACTTC. Translated, it gives CASSKSRADKEYF. V gene TRBV21-1 combines with J gene TRBJ2-5. TRBV21-1 is recorded as a pseudogene. The CDR3 totals 13 residues.

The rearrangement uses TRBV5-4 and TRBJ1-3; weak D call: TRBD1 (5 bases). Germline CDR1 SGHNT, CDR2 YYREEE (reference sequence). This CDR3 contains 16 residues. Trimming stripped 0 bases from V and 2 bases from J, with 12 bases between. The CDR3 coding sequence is TGTGCCAGCAGCTTGGCAGGGTTGGAGGCTGGAAACACCATATATTTT. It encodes CASSLAGLEAGNTIYF.

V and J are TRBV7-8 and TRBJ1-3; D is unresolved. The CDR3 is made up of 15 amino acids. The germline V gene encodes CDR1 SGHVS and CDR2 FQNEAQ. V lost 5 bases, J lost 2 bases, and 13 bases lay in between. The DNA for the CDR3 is TGTGCCAGCAGCCCCCTGGGGAGCCCTGGAAACACCATATATTTT. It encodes CASSPLGSPGNTIYF.

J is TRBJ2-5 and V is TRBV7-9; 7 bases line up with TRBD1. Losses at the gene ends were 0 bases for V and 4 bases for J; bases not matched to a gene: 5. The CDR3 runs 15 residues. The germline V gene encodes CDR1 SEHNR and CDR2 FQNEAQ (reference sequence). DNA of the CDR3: TGTGCCAGCAGCTTAGCCCTAGGGGGCGCAGAGACCCAGTACTTC. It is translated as CASSLALGGAETQYF.

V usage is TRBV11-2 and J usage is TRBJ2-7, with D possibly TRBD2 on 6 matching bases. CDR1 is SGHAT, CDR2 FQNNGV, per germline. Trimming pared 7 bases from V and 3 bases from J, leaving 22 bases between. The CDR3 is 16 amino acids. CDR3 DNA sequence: TGTGCCAGCACCCCTATCTCCGGGAGCGGACACTACGAGCAGTACTTC. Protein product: CASTPISGSGHYEQYF.

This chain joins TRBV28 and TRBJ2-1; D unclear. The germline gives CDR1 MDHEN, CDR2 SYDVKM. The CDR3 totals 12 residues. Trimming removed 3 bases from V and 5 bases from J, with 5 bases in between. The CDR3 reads CASSFVNNEQFF. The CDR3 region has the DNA TGTGCCAGCAGTTTTGTGAACAATGAGCAGTTCTTC.

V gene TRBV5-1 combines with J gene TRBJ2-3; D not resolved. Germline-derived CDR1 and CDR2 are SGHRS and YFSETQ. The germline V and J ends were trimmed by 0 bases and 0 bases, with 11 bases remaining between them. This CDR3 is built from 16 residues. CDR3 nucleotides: TGCGCCAGCAGCTTGGGACTTCTGGAAAGCACAGATACGCAGTATTTT. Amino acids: CASSLGLLESTDTQYF.